Presented here are 24 T cell receptor beta chains from one specimen sequenced in a study of CD8 T cells in Susac syndrome. When the RNA was reverse transcribed, random hexamers were used with an input of roughly 0.45 to 1 ug. One entry per CDR3 protein results from TCRdb running MiXCR on the immunoSEQ multiplex PCR reads. The repertoire holds tens of thousands of distinct CDR3 sequences, with 95% as singletons. The sequenced sample was CD8+ T cells from PBMCs. Receptors were obtained from a human donor with Susac syndrome.

The chain is built from TRBV20-1 and TRBJ2-2; possibly TRBD1 or TRBD2 for D (5 bases each). Germline assignment: CDR1 DFQATT and CDR2 SNEGSKA (reference sequence). Trimming took off 3 bases at V and 7 bases at J, with 15 bases between the two ends. This CDR3 comprises 14 residues. CDR3 nucleotide sequence: TGCAGTGCTAGGACCGGGGACCTTGGCGGGGAGCTGTTTTTT. It yields the protein CSARTGDLGGELFF.

J is TRBJ1-4 and V is TRBV18; D gene unclear. V dropped 4 bases and J dropped 7 bases, with 10 bases sitting between them. Germline V CDR1 and CDR2: KGHSH, LQKENI. CDR3 length equals 13 residues. CDR3 sequence: CASSQPLIEKLFF. The CDR3, as DNA: TGTGCCAGCTCACAGCCGCTGATTGAAAAACTGTTTTTT.

CDR3 bases: TGCAGTCATTACCGACAGTTGAACACTGAAGCTTTCTTT. The encoded protein is CSHYRQLNTEAFF. J is TRBJ1-1 and V is TRBV20-1, with D perhaps matching TRBD1 (5 bases). In germline, CDR1 is DFQATT, CDR2 SNEGSKA (reference sequence). V shed 8 bases and J shed 0 bases, with 13 bases lying between them. This CDR3 is built from 13 residues.

The chain carries TRBV4-3 and TRBJ1-1; no clear D gene. The CDR3 sequence is 14 residues long. Trimming removed 3 bases at V and 4 bases at J, with 12 bases between. The V gene's germline CDR1 is LGHNA and CDR2 YSLEER. Here the CDR3 reads CASSQGVPTTEAFF. For the CDR3, the DNA is TGCGCCAGCAGCCAGGGAGTCCCGACCACTGAAGCTTTCTTT.

V gene TRBV30 combines with J gene TRBJ2-2; D not certain. Germline CDR1 is GTSNPN and CDR2 is SVGIG (reference sequence). The CDR3 runs 14 residues. Trimming cost V 3 bases and J 1 base, with 9 bases left between them. The CDR3 is CAWRPQENTGELFF. The DNA for the CDR3 is TGTGCCTGGAGGCCACAAGAGAACACCGGGGAGCTGTTTTTT.

The chain joins TRBV19 to TRBJ2-7, with D perhaps matching TRBD1 (6 bases). The CDR3 has 14 residues. V was shortened by 5 bases and J by 1 base, with 12 bases between the two germline ends. The germline CDR1 and CDR2 sequences are LNHDA and SQIVND (reference sequence). In DNA form, the CDR3 reads TGTGCCAGTAGTCCCGGGACATCATCCTACGAGCAGTACTTC. Translated: CASSPGTSSYEQYF.

This rearrangement joins TRBV15 to TRBJ2-1; either TRBD1 or TRBD2 may fit D (6 bases each). Germline CDR1 is LNHNV and CDR2 is YYDKDF (reference sequence). The CDR3 covers 17 residues. Trimming cost V 5 bases and J 8 bases, with 25 bases left between them. Written as DNA, the CDR3 is TGTGCCACCAGCGCCCGAGGGGGGTCCAGTCTTTTCGATGAGCAGTTCTTC. Residues: CATSARGGSSLFDEQFF.

The chain couples TRBV4-1 to TRBJ2-7; D perhaps matches TRBD1 (5 bases). Deletions cut 4 bases from V and 4 bases from J, with 11 bases between. The CDR3 has 13 residues. Germline V gives CDR1 MGHRA, CDR2 YSYEKL. The CDR3 reads CASSPKGRYEQYF. As DNA, the CDR3 is TGCGCCAGCAGCCCCAAGGGGCGGTACGAGCAGTACTTC.

The genes are TRBV30 and TRBJ2-7; the match to TRBD2 covers 7 bases. CDR1 is GTSNPN and CDR2 is SVGIG in the germline V gene (reference sequence). CDR3 size: 16 residues. J lost 3 bases, V lost 6 bases, and 17 bases had no gene match. The CDR3 reads CACLAERDYWGYEQYF. For the CDR3, the DNA is TGTGCCTGCCTGGCCGAAAGGGACTATTGGGGCTACGAGCAGTACTTC. Variable domain in full (rest from reference TRBV30 and TRBJ2-7): SQTIHQWPATLVQPVGSPLSLECTVEGTSNPNLYWYRQAAGRGLQLLFYSVGIGQISSEVPQNLSASRPQDRQFILSSKKLLLSDSGFYLCACLAERDYWGYEQYFGPGTRLTVT.

V gene TRBV12-3 or TRBV12-4 combines with J gene TRBJ1-2; D possibly corresponds to TRBD1 (6 bases). This CDR3 spans 14 amino acids. V was clipped by 6 bases and J by 8 bases, with 19 bases between them. CDR3 bases: TGTGCCAGCAGCCCCCGACAGGAAAAGAGGGGCTACACCTTC. Amino acid sequence: CASSPRQEKRGYTF.

The gene calls are TRBV5-1 and TRBJ2-7, with TRBD1 identical over 7 bases. The CDR3 is 15 residues long. Germline trimming cut 0 bases from V and 4 bases from J; bases unmatched to any gene: 7. Germline V gene sequence: CDR1 SGHRS, CDR2 YFSETQ. The CDR3 coding sequence is TGCGCCAGCAGCTTGGGGCAGGGGGAGATGTACGAGCAGTACTTC. As protein: CASSLGQGEMYEQYF.

The gene calls are TRBV4-3 and TRBJ1-5; D gene ambiguous. Trimming cost V 4 bases and J 1 base, with 11 bases left between them. CDR3 length: 15 residues. Germline V gene sequence: CDR1 LGHNA, CDR2 YSLEER. CDR3 in DNA: TGCGCCAGCAGCCCAGCCCGGCAGAGCAATCAGCCCCAGCATTTT. Encoded protein: CASSPARQSNQPQHF.

The V and J genes are TRBV7-9 and TRBJ2-3; 8 bases are a match to TRBD2. Germline-derived CDR1 and CDR2 are SEHNR and FQNEAQ (reference sequence). The CDR3 totals 14 residues. The CDR3 is CATHGRGGTDTQYF. DNA of the CDR3: TGTGCGACCCACGGGAGGGGAGGCACAGATACGCAGTATTTT. Looking up the rest from reference TRBV7-9 and TRBJ2-3 gives the full variable domain: DTGVSQNPRHKITKRGQNVTFRCDPISEHNRLYWYRQTLGQGPEFLTYFQNEAQLEKSRLLSDRFSAERPKGSFSTLEIQRTEQGDSAMYLCATHGRGGTDTQYFGPGTRLTVL.

The chain couples TRBV15 to TRBJ1-2; D may be TRBD1 (6 bases). The CDR3 extends over 16 amino acids. V was trimmed by 0 bases and J by 4 bases, leaving 15 bases between them. CDR1 and CDR2 from the germline V gene are LNHNV and YYDKDF (reference sequence). This CDR3 reads CATSRDRGANPYGYTF. CDR3 coding DNA: TGTGCCACCAGCAGAGATAGGGGGGCGAACCCCTATGGCTACACCTTC.

The rearrangement joins TRBV15 to TRBJ2-5; D is unclear. The V end was cut by 8 bases, the J end by 1 base, with 11 bases between. Per the germline V gene, CDR1 is LNHNV and CDR2 is YYDKDF (reference sequence). This CDR3 is 13 amino acids long. CDR3 DNA sequence: TGTGCCACCGGCCCTCACTTCCAAGAGACCCAGTACTTC. Its translation is CATGPHFQETQYF. The whole variable domain, filled in from reference TRBV15 and TRBJ2-5, reads DAMVIQNPRYQVTQFGKPVTLSCSQTLNHNVMYWYQQKSSQAPKLLFHYYDKDFNNEADTPDNFQSRRPNTSFCFLDIRSPGLGDTAMYLCATGPHFQETQYFGPGTRLLVL.

The CDR3 spells CASSLASASYF. CDR3 coding DNA: TGTGCCAGCAGCTTAGCGTCAGCGTCCTACTTC. J is TRBJ2-5 and V is TRBV11-2; D ambiguous. CDR3 length: 11 residues. V lost 1 base, J lost 14 bases, and 11 bases lay in between. Germline V gives CDR1 SGHAT, CDR2 FQNNGV.

In this sample, this clonotype turned up once. The chain links TRBV5-1 to TRBJ1-2; D gene ambiguous. This CDR3 has 14 residues. Germline CDR1 SGHRS, CDR2 YFSETQ. The V gene lost 4 bases and the J gene lost 4 bases, with 14 bases spanning the gap. The CDR3 loop reads CASSESGGGYGYTF. In DNA, the CDR3 is TGCGCCAGCAGCGAATCAGGCGGCGGCTATGGCTACACCTTC.

The chain recombines TRBV20-1 with TRBJ2-5; 8 nucleotides line up with TRBD2. This CDR3 region has 16 residues. The germline gives CDR1 DFQATT, CDR2 SNEGSKA (reference sequence). Trimming removed 5 bases from V and 3 bases from J; junction bases left unmatched: 14. CDR3 sequence reads: CSAEGGREGLEETQYF. CDR3 in DNA: TGCAGTGCTGAGGGGGGACGGGAGGGCCTCGAAGAGACCCAGTACTTC.

This clonotype was picked up one time. The rearrangement uses TRBV28 and TRBJ2-5, with 9 bases matching TRBD1. There are 17 residues in the CDR3. The V and J ends lost 4 bases and 5 bases, in that order; junction bases with no gene match: 14. Germline V lookup: CDR1 MDHEN, CDR2 SYDVKM. The CDR3: CASSSTYRGLAGETQYF. The CDR3 DNA reads TGTGCCAGCAGTTCAACTTACAGGGGGCTCGCGGGGGAGACCCAGTACTTC.

The chain uses TRBV18 and TRBJ2-1; 9 positions agree with TRBD2. CDR3 size: 16 residues. V gave up 6 bases and J gave up 4 bases; unmatched junction bases: 10. CDR1 is KGHSH, CDR2 LQKENI, per germline. The CDR3 region is CASSVGTSPSYNEQFF. The CDR3 DNA sequence: TGTGCCAGCTCTGTCGGGACTAGCCCGTCATACAATGAGCAGTTCTTC.

V gene TRBV5-1 combines with J gene TRBJ1-1; D unresolved. The CDR3 covers 12 residues. Germline values: CDR1 SGHRS, CDR2 YFSETQ. Trimming shortened V by 5 bases and J by 0 bases, and 5 bases separated the two germline ends. CDR3 region: CASRAVNTEAFF. The CDR3 DNA reads as TGCGCCAGCAGGGCGGTGAACACTGAAGCTTTCTTT.

For the CDR3, the DNA is TGTGCCAGCAGTCCCGCACTAGCCCCCTACGAGCAGTACTTC. It yields the protein CASSPALAPYEQYF. This rearrangement joins TRBV7-6 to TRBJ2-7, with D perhaps matching TRBD2 (6 bases). Germline V gives CDR1 SGHVS, CDR2 FNYEAQ. With 6 bases removed from V and 2 bases from J, the gap between germline ends came to 14 bases. CDR3 size: 14 residues.

This clonotype is a singleton in its sample. The CDR3 is CASSGSFGNTIYF. The CDR3 region has the DNA TGTGCCAGCAGTGGGAGTTTTGGAAACACCATATATTTT. This chain uses TRBV2 with TRBJ1-3; D unclear. Germline CDR1 SNHLY, CDR2 FYNNEI. V dropped 4 bases and J dropped 3 bases, with 7 bases sitting between them. The CDR3 length is 13 residues.

V gene TRBV19 combines with J gene TRBJ2-7, with a possible D match to TRBD1 (6 bases). Germline V lookup: CDR1 LNHDA, CDR2 SQIVND (reference sequence). Trimming removed 4 bases at V and 5 bases at J, with 18 bases between. The CDR3 runs 15 residues. The CDR3 bases are TGTGCCAGTAGTACCACGGGACACCATTCAGACGAGCAGTACTTC. This gives the protein CASSTTGHHSDEQYF.